These 14 T cell receptor beta chains came from one sample sequenced in a study of T cells in Graves' hyperthyroidism and ophthalmopathy. RNA transcripts were the template for amplifying TCR beta CDR3 regions. Initially, a first-round RT-PCR of the TCR CDR3 employed the HTBI primer set. TCRdb re-derived calls from the multiplex PCR reads in MiXCR, one entry per CDR3 protein. The table lists some 500,000 distinct CDR3 sequences, about 15% of them singletons. Sequencing was done on a sample of blood. The receptors come from a woman under 30 with Graves' hyperthyroidism.

This clonotype came up many times. The gene calls are TRBV5-1 and TRBJ2-3; D perhaps matches TRBD2 (5 bases). Trimming removed 3 bases at V and 0 bases at J, with 11 bases between. There are 15 residues in the CDR3. CDR1 is SGHRS, CDR2 YFSETQ, per germline. The CDR3 nucleotides are TGCGCCAGCAGCTCAATAGCGAGAAGCACAGATACGCAGTATTTT. Translating it yields CASSSIARSTDTQYF.

This clonotype was seen a few times. The rearrangement links TRBV19 to TRBJ1-5, with TRBD1 matching 8 bases. The CDR3 totals 15 residues. CDR1 is LNHDA and CDR2 is SQIVND in the germline V gene (reference sequence). V was pared by 5 bases and J by 3 bases, with 6 bases of the junction left unmatched. CDR3 DNA: TGTGCCAGTAGTCCCCGACAGGGGCCCAATCAGCCCCAGCATTTT. Protein: CASSPRQGPNQPQHF.

The sample holds many counts of this clonotype. The genes are TRBV18 and TRBJ1-1; 7 bases agree with TRBD1. Trimming removed 3 bases from V and 0 bases from J; junction bases left unmatched: 7. The germline V gene has CDR1 KGHSH and CDR2 LQKENI. The CDR3 sequence is 16 residues long. The CDR3 DNA reads TGTGCCAGCTCACCTTTTGGGACAGCTATGAACACTGAAGCTTTCTTT. Residues: CASSPFGTAMNTEAFF.

The chain has TRBV18 and TRBJ1-2; D not certain. V lost 1 base and J 2 bases, leaving 11 bases between the germline ends. Germline CDR1 is KGHSH and CDR2 is LQKENI. CDR3 size: 15 residues. The CDR3 protein is CASSPRTFGNYGYTF. Written as DNA, the CDR3 is TGTGCCAGCTCACCACGCACTTTTGGGAACTATGGCTACACCTTC. Variable domain in full (rest from reference TRBV18 and TRBJ1-2): NAGVMQNPRHLVRRRGQEARLRCSPMKGHSHVYWYRQLPEEGLKFMVYLQKENIIDESGMPKERFSAEFPKEGPSILRIQQVVRGDSAAYFCASSPRTFGNYGYTFGSGTRLTVV.

This clonotype showed up just a few times. The chain has TRBV15 and TRBJ2-1; 8 nucleotides align to TRBD2. Germline CDR1 is LNHNV and CDR2 is YYDKDF (reference sequence). Unmatched junction bases numbered 11, after V lost 3 bases and J lost 4 bases. The CDR3 runs to 17 residues. The CDR3 nucleotides are TGTGCCACCAGCAGCCTCCTAGCGGGCGGTCTGTACAATGAGCAGTTCTTC. Its protein is CATSSLLAGGLYNEQFF.

The V gene is TRBV11-2, the J gene TRBJ2-7, with D uncertain. From germline, CDR1 is SGHAT and CDR2 FQNNGV. The V and J ends lost 6 bases and 7 bases respectively, with 19 bases between them. The CDR3 contains 14 residues. DNA for the CDR3: TGTGCCAGCAGTCGATCTCCAGCGACCGGGGAGCAGTACTTC. This translates into CASSRSPATGEQYF.

This clonotype was picked up many times. This chain links TRBV2 with TRBJ2-3, with TRBD2 matching 10 bases. The CDR3 contains 14 residues. The ends lost 7 bases at V and 2 bases at J; junction bases unmatched: 3. CDR1 SNHLY and CDR2 FYNNEI come from the germline V gene. The CDR3 loop reads CASKTSGYTDTQYF. The CDR3 DNA reads as TGTGCCAGCAAGACTAGCGGGTACACAGATACGCAGTATTTT.

This clonotype was seen ten or more times. The chain joins TRBV6-5 to TRBJ1-1; D may be TRBD1 (5 bases). V was pared by 2 bases and J by 5 bases, with 9 bases between. Germline CDR1 MNHEY, CDR2 SVGAGI. The CDR3 runs 13 residues. The CDR3 loop reads CASSYGAGTEAFF. CDR3 coding DNA: TGTGCCAGCAGTTACGGGGCTGGAACTGAAGCTTTCTTT.

Comment on this clonotype: A much larger clone is a single base away; this may be a read error. The chain uses TRBV6-1 and TRBJ2-7; either TRBD1 or TRBD2 may supply D (5 bases each). This CDR3 contains 13 residues. In germline, CDR1 is MNHNS, CDR2 SASEGT. V dropped 6 bases and J dropped 2 bases, with 11 bases sitting between them. CDR3 nucleotide sequence: TGTGCCAGCAGGCCGAGGGACCCCTACGAGCAGTACTTC. It is translated as CASRPRDPYEQYF.

This clonotype has at least ten counts. The chain has TRBV7-9 and TRBJ2-3; D call uncertain. The CDR3 extends over 12 amino acids. Germline CDR1 reads SEHNR; CDR2 reads FQNEAQ (reference sequence). The V and J ends lost 4 bases and 4 bases respectively, with 6 bases between them. The CDR3 loop is CASSSLADTQYF. CDR3 DNA sequence: TGTGCCAGCAGCTCTCTGGCAGATACGCAGTATTTT.

This clonotype has a single count. V usage is TRBV20-1 and J usage is TRBJ2-2; maybe TRBD1 (6 bases). Germline loops: CDR1 DFQATT, CDR2 SNEGSKA (reference sequence). V was cut by 0 bases and J by 9 bases, with 11 bases left in between. CDR3 length equals 13 residues. CDR3 bases: TGCAGTGCTAGAGATGGGGGCAGGCGGGAGCTGTTTTTT. This codes for CSARDGGRRELFF.

This clonotype was picked up many times. This chain joins TRBV25-1 and TRBJ1-2; D is ambiguous. The germline V gene has CDR1 MGHDK and CDR2 SYGVNS. The CDR3 runs 16 residues. V dropped 0 bases and J dropped 0 bases, with 11 bases sitting between them. CDR3 region: CASSEYNPEANYGYTF. CDR3 sequence (DNA): TGTGCCAGCAGTGAATACAATCCCGAAGCTAACTATGGCTACACCTTC.

This clonotype was observed at least ten times. Here the CDR3 reads CASTPMGADRPWEYNEQFF. The CDR3 DNA sequence: TGTGCCAGCACCCCCATGGGGGCAGACCGGCCCTGGGAGTACAATGAGCAGTTCTTC. V gene TRBV27 combines with J gene TRBJ2-1; D possibly corresponds to TRBD1 (6 bases). This CDR3 spans 19 amino acids. Germline V lookup: CDR1 MNHEY, CDR2 SMNVEV (reference sequence). The V end lost 7 bases, the J end lost 4 bases, and 29 bases lay between the germline ends.

In this sample, this clonotype turned up many times. CDR3: CSASEATEAFF. The CDR3 DNA is TGCAGTGCTAGCGAAGCCACTGAAGCTTTCTTT. V gene TRBV20-1 combines with J gene TRBJ1-1; D unclear. The germline CDR1 and CDR2 sequences are DFQATT and SNEGSKA (reference sequence). The ends were cut back, 3 bases at V and 4 bases at J, with 6 bases in the middle. This CDR3 contains 11 residues.